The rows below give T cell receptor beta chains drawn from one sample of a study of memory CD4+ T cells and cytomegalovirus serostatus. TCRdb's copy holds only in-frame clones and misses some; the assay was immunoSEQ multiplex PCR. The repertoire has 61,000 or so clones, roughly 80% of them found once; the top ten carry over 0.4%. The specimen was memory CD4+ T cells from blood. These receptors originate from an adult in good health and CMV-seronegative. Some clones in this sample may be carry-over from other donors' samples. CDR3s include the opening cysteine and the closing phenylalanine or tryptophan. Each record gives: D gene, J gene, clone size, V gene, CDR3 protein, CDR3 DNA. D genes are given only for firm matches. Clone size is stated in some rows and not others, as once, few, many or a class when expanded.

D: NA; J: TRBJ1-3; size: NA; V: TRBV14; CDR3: CASRSAQRNTIYF; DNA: TGTGCCAGCAGGAGCGCTCAGAGAAACACCATATATTTT
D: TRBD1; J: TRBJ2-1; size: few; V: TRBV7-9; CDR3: CASSLSGQGNNEQFF; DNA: TGTGCCAGCAGCTTATCGGGACAGGGTAACAATGAGCAGTTCTTC
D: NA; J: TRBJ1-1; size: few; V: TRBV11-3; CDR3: CASSLTVSTEAFF; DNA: TGTGCCAGCAGCCTAACAGTGAGCACTGAAGCTTTCTTT
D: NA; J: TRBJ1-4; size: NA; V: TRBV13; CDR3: CASSLTSTNEKLFF; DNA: TGTGCCAGCAGCTTAACCTCAACTAATGAAAAACTGTTTTTT
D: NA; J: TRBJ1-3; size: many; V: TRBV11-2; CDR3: CASSPRLVGYGNTIYF; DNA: TGTGCCAGCAGCCCCCGCCTCGTAGGATATGGAAACACCATATATTTT
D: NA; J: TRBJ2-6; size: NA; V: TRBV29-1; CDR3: CSAGEGSGANVLTF; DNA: TGCAGCGCCGGAGAGGGATCTGGGGCCAACGTCCTGACTTTC
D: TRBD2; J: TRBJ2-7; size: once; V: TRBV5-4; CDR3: CASSPGLAGTSYEQYF; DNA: TGTGCCAGCAGCCCCGGACTAGCGGGGACCTCCTACGAGCAGTACTTC
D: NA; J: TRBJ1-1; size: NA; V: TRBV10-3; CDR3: CAISGWAPANTEAFF; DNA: TGTGCCATCAGTGGCTGGGCCCCCGCGAACACTGAAGCTTTCTTT
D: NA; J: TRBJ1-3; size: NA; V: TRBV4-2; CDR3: CASMWGAGNTIYF; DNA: TGTGCCAGCATGTGGGGGGCTGGAAACACCATATATTTT
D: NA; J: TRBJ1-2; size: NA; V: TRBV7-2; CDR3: CASTPTSGNYGYTF; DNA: TGTGCCAGCACCCCGACGTCAGGGAACTATGGCTACACCTTC
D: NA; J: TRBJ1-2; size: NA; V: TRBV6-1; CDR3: CASRPDGNYGYTF; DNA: TGTGCCAGCAGGCCGGACGGCAACTATGGCTACACCTTC
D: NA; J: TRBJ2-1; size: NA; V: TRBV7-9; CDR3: CASSISGAHNEQFF; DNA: TGTGCCAGCAGCATTAGCGGCGCTCACAATGAGCAGTTCTTC
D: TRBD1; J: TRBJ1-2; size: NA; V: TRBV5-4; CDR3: CASSLVSLFATGDYGYTF; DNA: TGTGCCAGCAGCTTGGTTTCTTTATTTGCCACAGGGGACTATGGCTACACCTTC